Ten or more counts support the clone carrying this T cell receptor beta chain. Its cognate antigen is unknown. As originally analysed: The study's classifier, a distant-metastasis tool for papillary thyroid cancer, was built using CDR3 differences across clinicopathological groups. TCRdb re-called clones from the PCR reads using MiXCR. TCRdb's processing, not the authors', yielded these V and J calls. The sample holds about 35,000 clones, approximately 20% seen once. The data derive from a study of metastatic and nonmetastatic thyroid tumors. The wider study: Repertoires from blood and tumor or nodule tissue of malignant and benign thyroid patients were compared. Study conclusions and caveats: Reports indicated that malignant thyroid tumors showed significantly higher TCR beta diversity than benign nodules did, in blood and tumor.

There were no patients who had received any treatment before thyroid surgery. Germline V gene sequence: CDR1 SGHRS, CDR2 YFSETQ. This CDR3 region has 17 residues. With 0 bases clipped from V and 4 bases from J, the junction kept 8 bases outside the gene matches. Sequenced sample: blood. This chain connects TRBV5-1 to TRBJ2-7; 12 bases agree with TRBD2. The sequence came from a female donor with papillary thyroid cancer or a benign thyroid nodule (not recorded which). Some clones in this sample may be carry-over from other donors' samples. The CDR3 region is CASSLVWLAGGRYEQYF. CDR3 nucleotides: TGCGCCAGCAGCTTGGTTTGGCTAGCGGGAGGGAGGTACGAGCAGTACTTC.